This is a list of T cell receptor beta chains from one sample in a study of control samples from healthy donors and cancer patients. Clones were read by immunoSEQ multiplex PCR, and TCRdb kept only the in-frame ones, dropping some. The sample lists some 95,000 clones, 70% to 80% occurring once. The sample comprised blood. The source of these receptors is a woman in her thirties in good health. Both conserved end residues are part of each CDR3. Clone size, where shown, is once, few, many, or a class for clones that have expanded.

TRBJ1-2	once	TRBV30	CAWRYPGQGVGYTF
TRBJ2-1	.	TRBV13	CASSPQRGLAGLSEQFF
TRBJ1-1	.	TRBV29-1	CSVEGRGAFEAFF
TRBJ2-3	.	TRBV6-2/TRBV6-3	CASSPTSGLTGRTQYF
TRBJ2-2	.	TRBV5-6	CASSPTGWRGGNTGELFF
TRBJ1-4	once	TRBV19	CASSIQRQGLNEKLFF
TRBJ2-7	.	TRBV5-1	CASSPLGTGGYEQYF
TRBJ1-2	.	TRBV6-5	CASSLHPDRAGGYTF
TRBJ2-5	.	TRBV19	CASSNGQGKSQETQYF
TRBJ2-1	.	TRBV25-1	CACKGGRGTEQFF
TRBJ2-5	.	TRBV9	CASSVETGHKETQYF
TRBJ2-3	.	TRBV19	CASSSRGGMNTQYF
TRBJ2-5	.	TRBV10-2	CASSSGLAGGPETQYF
TRBJ2-2	few	TRBV30	CAWSTGGPGELFF
TRBJ1-2	.	TRBV9	CASSVDGYGYTF
TRBJ1-1	.	TRBV18	CASWEDRLNTEAFF
TRBJ2-7	.	TRBV5-1	CASSLPDLTSGSPYEQYF
TRBJ1-2	few	TRBV24-1	CATSEGGAAGYGYTF
TRBJ1-2	.	TRBV19	CASSRPGQGSLVGYTF
TRBJ1-6	.	TRBV27	CASGSGPNPNSPLHF
TRBJ2-3	.	TRBV10-1	CATPPSGGASRTDTQYF
TRBJ2-7	.	TRBV18	CASSPNEGTNSYEQYF
TRBJ2-6	.	TRBV7-9	CASSFGGGRANVLTF
TRBJ1-2	.	TRBV7-2	CASSYQGYGYTF
TRBJ2-1	.	TRBV10-3	CAISESRVFTYNEQFF
TRBJ2-5	.	TRBV5-1	CASSLLAGNQETQYF
TRBJ1-1	few	TRBV12-3/TRBV12-4	CASTLGGWTEAFF
TRBJ2-2	.	TRBV29-1	CSVAATNRGHGELFF
TRBJ2-1	.	TRBV11-2	CASSGLAGARYNEQFF
TRBJ1-6	.	TRBV6-1	CASSGAMRNSPLHF
TRBJ1-1	.	TRBV18	CASSPPKGNTEAFF
TRBJ2-3	.	TRBV30	CAWKTGDTQYF
TRBJ2-1	.	TRBV19	CATRDSPGGEQFF
TRBJ1-2	.	TRBV6-2/TRBV6-3	CASSYEGAGGYTF
TRBJ1-3	.	TRBV18	CASSPVAGHSGNTIYF
TRBJ2-3	.	TRBV6-2/TRBV6-3	CASSLGWDTQYF
TRBJ1-2	.	TRBV30	CAWSGQSYGYTF
TRBJ1-1	.	TRBV4-3	CASSQAVVNTEAFF
TRBJ1-1	.	TRBV6-6	CASSYRDRGLRAFF
TRBJ1-2	once	TRBV6-5	CASGGTGHNYGYTF
TRBJ1-4	.	TRBV18	CASSPFATNEKLFF
TRBJ1-3	once	TRBV6-5	CASSYGASMTGNTIYF
TRBJ2-1	once	TRBV25-1	CASSEGAGPYNEQFF
TRBJ2-3	once	TRBV7-8	CASSLSVVDTQYF
TRBJ2-7	.	TRBV29-1	CSVEIRQGTRVFEQYF
TRBJ1-1	.	TRBV5-1	CASSLVGVGNTEAFF
TRBJ2-3	.	TRBV5-5	CASSLAQRSTDTQYF
TRBJ2-3	.	TRBV27	CASSLSLAPWGTDTQYF